Each of the 23 T cell receptor beta chains below was sequenced from the same sample in a study of T cell changes during pregnancy in multiple sclerosis. Sequenced by immunoSEQ multiplex PCR; TCRdb stores in-frame clones only, minus some. The data hold 75,000 to 100,000 clones, with roughly 94% observed a single time. This sample comprised peripheral blood, obtained after pregnancy. These receptors all stem from a female donor in good health, enrolled as a control in a pregnancy study.

This chain uses TRBV27 with TRBJ2-7; tentatively, D is TRBD2 (5 bases). The ends were cut back, 2 bases at V and 5 bases at J, with 13 bases in the middle. The CDR3 length is 14 residues. Per the germline V gene, CDR1 is MNHEY and CDR2 is SMNVEV (reference sequence). The CDR3 region has the DNA TGTGCCAGCAGTTTAGTACGGGGAAGGGACGAGCAGTACTTC. Amino acid sequence: CASSLVRGRDEQYF.

The gene calls are TRBV11-2 and TRBJ2-1, with 9 nucleotides matching TRBD2. CDR1 and CDR2 from the germline V gene are SGHAT and FQNNGV. The CDR3 consists of 16 residues. V shed 5 bases, J shed 6 bases, and the junction held 11 bases outside the gene matches. In DNA, the CDR3 is TGTGCCAGCAGCGGTTCTGGAGCGGGGGGCCCCAATGAGCAGTTCTTC. This encodes CASSGSGAGGPNEQFF.

This clone showed up just once. V and J are TRBV10-2 and TRBJ2-4, with D unclear. The germline CDR1 and CDR2 sequences are WSHSY and SAAADI. V dropped 3 bases and J dropped 3 bases, with 12 bases sitting between them. The CDR3 is made up of 15 amino acids. CDR3 DNA sequence: TGCGCCAGCAGTGAAGTGACTGAGGACAAAAACATTCAGTACTTC. Translation gives CASSEVTEDKNIQYF.

The J gene is TRBJ2-1, the V gene TRBV4-2; D not resolved. The V and J ends lost 3 bases and 7 bases respectively, with 10 bases between them. The CDR3 consists of 13 residues. Germline values: CDR1 LGHNA, CDR2 YNFKEQ. The CDR3 spells CASSQALENEQFF. In DNA form, the CDR3 reads TGTGCCAGCAGCCAGGCCCTAGAAAATGAGCAGTTCTTC.

The chain employs TRBV28 and TRBJ1-4, with D perhaps TRBD1 (5 bases). V was trimmed by 2 bases and J by 8 bases, leaving 12 bases between them. This CDR3 has 14 residues. The germline V gene has CDR1 MDHEN and CDR2 SYDVKM. The CDR3 sequence is CASSLTGGREKLFF. In DNA, the CDR3 is TGTGCCAGCAGTTTAACCGGGGGGAGGGAAAAACTGTTTTTT.

This sequence joins TRBV19 and TRBJ2-1; D is perhaps TRBD2 (5 bases). This CDR3 contains 14 residues. Germline CDR1 reads LNHDA; CDR2 reads SQIVND (reference sequence). V gave up 7 bases and J gave up 3 bases, with 13 bases separating them. This CDR3 is CASKVSEGYNEQFF. CDR3 DNA sequence: TGTGCCAGTAAGGTCTCAGAGGGCTACAATGAGCAGTTCTTC.

V is TRBV28 and J is TRBJ2-1, with D perhaps TRBD2 (6 bases). Trimming removed 4 bases at V and 5 bases at J, with 21 bases between. There are 17 residues in the CDR3. Germline V gives CDR1 MDHEN, CDR2 SYDVKM. The CDR3 DNA is TGTGCCAGCAGTTCCTATCCCCGGGGGTCACCAAACAATGAGCAGTTCTTC. Translating gives CASSSYPRGSPNNEQFF.

This clone was seen a few times. CDR3 nucleotides: TGTGCCAGCCGGGAATCCTATGGCTACACCTTC. This gives the protein CASRESYGYTF. The chain carries TRBV2 and TRBJ1-2, with D hard to call. The germline gives CDR1 SNHLY, CDR2 FYNNEI. This CDR3 is built from 11 residues. The ends were cut back, 8 bases at V and 4 bases at J, with 8 bases in the middle.

A few counts support this clone. V and J are TRBV19 and TRBJ1-5, with D possibly TRBD1 on 5 matching bases. The CDR3 length is 15 residues. V gave up 5 bases and J gave up 7 bases, with 18 bases separating them. CDR1 and CDR2 from the germline V gene are LNHDA and SQIVND (reference sequence). The CDR3 loop is CASSHGGGSRQPQHF. CDR3 DNA sequence: TGTGCCAGTAGTCATGGCGGGGGTTCAAGACAGCCCCAGCATTTT.

The chain links TRBV19 to TRBJ1-5, with 9 positions matching TRBD1. Trimming removed 4 bases from V and 7 bases from J; junction bases left unmatched: 8. Germline CDR1 LNHDA, CDR2 SQIVND (reference sequence). The CDR3 loop spans 15 amino acids. Written as DNA, the CDR3 is TGTGCCAGTAGTAAAGCGGGACAGGGCCCCCAGCCCCAGCATTTT. Encoded protein: CASSKAGQGPQPQHF.

This chain links TRBV27 with TRBJ2-6, with TRBD1 identical over 7 bases. The length of the CDR3 is 17 residues. The germline V gene encodes CDR1 MNHEY and CDR2 SMNVEV (reference sequence). With 3 bases clipped from V and 4 bases from J, the junction kept 9 bases outside the gene matches. The CDR3 DNA sequence: TGTGCCAGCAGTTTTCGACAGGGCAGAGCCGGGGCCAACGTCCTGACTTTC. Protein: CASSFRQGRAGANVLTF.

This rearrangement joins TRBV7-9 to TRBJ1-1, with unresolved D. Trimming cost V 5 bases and J 3 bases, with 10 bases left between them. Germline V gene lookup returns CDR1 SEHNR and CDR2 FQNEAQ (reference sequence). CDR3 length: 13 amino acids. CDR3 sequence: CASSPGRDTEAFF. CDR3 DNA sequence: TGTGCCAGCAGCCCGGGGAGGGACACTGAAGCTTTCTTT.

This clone was seen a single time. This chain joins TRBV9 and TRBJ1-6, with D tentatively TRBD1 (6 bases). Per germline, CDR1 SGDLS and CDR2 YYNGEE. The CDR3 totals 15 residues. Deletions cut 4 bases from V and 5 bases from J, with 13 bases between. The CDR3 reads CASSPQTGNNSPLHF. CDR3 bases: TGTGCCAGCAGCCCCCAGACAGGCAATAATTCACCCCTCCACTTT.

The V call is TRBV11-1, the J call TRBJ2-5, with D possibly being TRBD1 (5 bases). Trimming left V 5 bases short and J 2 bases short, with 15 bases between. The CDR3 contains 15 residues. Germline V gene lookup returns CDR1 SGHAT and CDR2 FQDESV (reference sequence). The CDR3 sequence: CASSPSLQGQETQYF. The DNA of the CDR3 is TGTGCCAGCAGCCCCTCCCTGCAGGGTCAAGAGACCCAGTACTTC. The whole variable domain, filled in from reference TRBV11-1 and TRBJ2-5, reads EAEVAQSPRYKITEKSQAVAFWCDPISGHATLYWYRQILGQGPELLVQFQDESVVDDSQLPKDRFSAERLKGVDSTLKIQPAELGDSAMYLCASSPSLQGQETQYFGPGTRLLVL.

CDR3 DNA: TGTGCCAGTAGCTCTACTAGCGGGGACTACTACGAGCAGTACTTC. Residues: CASSSTSGDYYEQYF. This rearrangement joins TRBV19 to TRBJ2-7; TRBD2 agrees at 10 bases. Trimming took 6 bases from V and 3 from J; bases not matched to a gene: 8. Germline assignment: CDR1 LNHDA and CDR2 SQIVND (reference sequence). The CDR3 loop spans 15 amino acids.

The J gene is TRBJ2-5, the V gene TRBV28, with 8 bases matching TRBD1. The J segment lost 5 bases and the V segment lost 4 bases, leaving 3 bases of the junction unmatched. From germline, CDR1 is MDHEN and CDR2 SYDVKM. This CDR3 is 13 amino acids long. CDR3 DNA: TGTGCCAGCAGTTCAGGGGGCTACGAGACCCAGTACTTC. Translating it yields CASSSGGYETQYF.

J is TRBJ2-1 and V is TRBV5-1; a weak D match, TRBD2 (6 bases). This CDR3 comprises 16 residues. From germline, CDR1 is SGHRS and CDR2 YFSETQ. Deletions cut 4 bases from V and 7 bases from J, with 21 bases between. CDR3 sequence: CASSPRDSTRTNEQFF. The CDR3 bases are TGCGCCAGCAGCCCCCGGGACTCCACTCGCACGAATGAGCAGTTCTTC.

The V call is TRBV4-2, the J call TRBJ1-2, with no clear D. CDR3 length: 15 amino acids. Germline V gives CDR1 LGHNA, CDR2 YNFKEQ. V lost 0 bases and J 0 bases, leaving 8 bases between the germline ends. The CDR3, as DNA: TGTGCCAGCAGCCAAGATTTGCTAGCTAACTATGGCTACACCTTC. Residues: CASSQDLLANYGYTF.

The chain uses TRBV7-6 and TRBJ2-4; no reliable D call. V shed 2 bases and J shed 12 bases, with 5 bases lying between them. This CDR3 spans 10 amino acids. Germline-derived CDR1 and CDR2 are SGHVS and FNYEAQ. In DNA form, the CDR3 reads TGTGCCAGCAGCTTAACGGGTCAGTACTTC. It yields the protein CASSLTGQYF.

V gene TRBV6-6 combines with J gene TRBJ2-7; tentative D call: TRBD2 (6 bases). Trimming removed 0 bases from V and 13 bases from J, with 10 bases in between. The CDR3 consists of 11 residues. From germline, CDR1 is MNHNY and CDR2 SVGAGI (reference sequence). CDR3 amino acids: CASSYSGRHYF. In DNA form, the CDR3 reads TGTGCCAGCAGTTACTCGGGGAGGCACTACTTC.

The chain is built from TRBV19 and TRBJ2-1; TRBD2 agrees at 7 bases. The CDR3 is 15 residues long. The ends lost 7 bases at V and 7 bases at J; junction bases unmatched: 13. The germline CDR1 and CDR2 sequences are LNHDA and SQIVND (reference sequence). In nucleotides, the CDR3 is TGTGCCAGTAACCCGGGAGGCGGGTCGGGGAATGAGCAGTTCTTC. It specifies CASNPGGGSGNEQFF.

This clone appeared a few times. The chain links TRBV5-6 to TRBJ1-2; 11 positions match TRBD1. The germline CDR1 and CDR2 sequences are SGHDT and YYEEEE. The ends lost 2 bases at V and 5 bases at J; junction bases unmatched: 8. The CDR3 runs to 16 residues. In DNA, the CDR3 is TGTGCCAGCAGCTTCTGGGACAGGGGGACGGTGTATGGCTACACCTTC. The encoded protein is CASSFWDRGTVYGYTF.

V and J are TRBV15 and TRBJ2-4; tentatively, D is TRBD1 (5 bases). Trimming took 4 bases from V and 2 from J, leaving 24 bases between them. The CDR3 spans 19 residues. Germline values: CDR1 LNHNV, CDR2 YYDKDF (reference sequence). The CDR3: CATSNVVLGHMGPKNIQYF. The CDR3 bases are TGTGCCACCAGCAACGTGGTGTTAGGACACATGGGGCCCAAAAACATTCAGTACTTC.